The 24 T cell receptor beta chains below all came from one sample that was sequenced in a study of T cell changes during pregnancy in multiple sclerosis. Sequencing used immunoSEQ multiplex PCR; TCRdb keeps in-frame clones, though not all of them. The table lists 89,000 or so clones, about 90% of them singletons. Sequences were derived from PBMCs, sampled in the first trimester of pregnancy. The receptors were sampled from a female donor in good health, serving as a control in a pregnancy study. Some clones in this sample may be carry-over from other donors' samples.

The gene calls are TRBV30 and TRBJ1-3, with 8 bases identical to TRBD1. This CDR3 is 13 amino acids long. V shed 6 bases and J 4 bases; nucleotides not matched to a gene: 5. Germline V gene lookup returns CDR1 GTSNPN and CDR2 SVGIG (reference sequence). CDR3 residues: CACDRGGGNTIYF. The CDR3 region has the DNA TGTGCCTGTGACAGGGGAGGGGGAAACACCATATATTTT. The complete variable domain, with remaining parts taken from reference TRBV30 and TRBJ1-3, reads SQTIHQWPATLVQPVGSPLSLECTVEGTSNPNLYWYRQAAGRGLQLLFYSVGIGQISSEVPQNLSASRPQDRQFILSSKKLLLSDSGFYLCACDRGGGNTIYFGEGSWLTVV.

The table lists this clone with a few counts. The chain has TRBV6-5 and TRBJ1-2; D gene ambiguous. The CDR3 length is 14 residues. The V and J ends lost 0 bases and 3 bases respectively, with 8 bases between them. CDR1 is MNHEY, CDR2 SVGAGI, per germline. The CDR3 spells CASSYSGGDYGYTF. In DNA, the CDR3 is TGTGCCAGCAGTTACTCCGGAGGTGACTATGGCTACACCTTC.

The gene calls are TRBV18 and TRBJ2-5; the match to TRBD1 covers 9 bases. The CDR3 contains 18 residues. With 3 bases clipped from V and 2 bases from J, the junction kept 13 bases outside the gene matches. Germline CDR1 reads KGHSH; CDR2 reads LQKENI. The CDR3 spells CASSPRRGTGLRQETQYF. The CDR3 DNA reads as TGTGCCAGCTCACCCCGGAGGGGGACAGGGCTTAGACAAGAGACCCAGTACTTC. Based on the CDR3 plus reference TRBV18 and TRBJ2-5, the full variable domain is NAGVMQNPRHLVRRRGQEARLRCSPMKGHSHVYWYRQLPEEGLKFMVYLQKENIIDESGMPKERFSAEFPKEGPSILRIQQVVRGDSAAYFCASSPRRGTGLRQETQYFGPGTRLLVL.

V gene TRBV6-5 combines with J gene TRBJ1-1; the D gene is possibly TRBD1 (5 bases). The CDR3 contains 13 residues. Germline V gene data show CDR1 as MNHEY and CDR2 as SVGAGI. V lost 0 bases and J lost 4, with 6 bases in between. CDR3 coding DNA: TGTGCCAGCAGTTACTCCGGGGGCACTGAAGCTTTCTTT. Its protein product is CASSYSGGTEAFF.

The gene calls are TRBV15 and TRBJ1-5, with 7 bases lining up with TRBD1. This CDR3 is 13 amino acids long. J lost 2 bases, V lost 5 bases, and 0 bases had no gene match. From germline, CDR1 is LNHNV and CDR2 YYDKDF (reference sequence). The CDR3: CATSDRGNQPQHF. As DNA, the CDR3 is TGTGCCACCAGCGACAGGGGCAATCAGCCCCAGCATTTT.

V is TRBV5-1 and J is TRBJ2-7, with TRBD1 identical over 8 bases. Germline V gene sequence: CDR1 SGHRS, CDR2 YFSETQ. The CDR3 has 15 amino acids. V dropped 0 bases and J dropped 3; count of bases not matched to a gene: 5. This CDR3 is CASSLDAGGFYEQYF. Here the CDR3 DNA reads TGCGCCAGCAGCTTGGATGCAGGGGGCTTCTACGAGCAGTACTTC.

A single count supports this clone. This chain links TRBV14 with TRBJ2-1, with D perhaps TRBD1 (6 bases). The CDR3 consists of 15 residues. V dropped 3 bases and J dropped 2 bases, with 11 bases sitting between them. Germline V gene data show CDR1 as SGHDN and CDR2 as FVKESK. CDR3 nucleotides: TGTGCCAGCAGCCATAGGGGGAAAGCCTACAATGAGCAGTTCTTC. It encodes CASSHRGKAYNEQFF.

In nucleotides, the CDR3 is TGTGCCAGTAGTACCCATGGGCAGGGAAGTCAGCCCCAGCATTTT. Amino acids: CASSTHGQGSQPQHF. The rearrangement uses TRBV19 and TRBJ1-5; D possibly corresponds to TRBD1 (5 bases). Germline values: CDR1 LNHDA, CDR2 SQIVND (reference sequence). The CDR3 is made up of 15 amino acids. V lost 4 bases and J 6 bases, leaving 16 bases between the germline ends.

The chain employs TRBV19 and TRBJ1-1; no definite D call. This CDR3 is 15 amino acids long. V was cut by 1 base and J by 1 base, with 10 bases left in between. Germline V gives CDR1 LNHDA, CDR2 SQIVND (reference sequence). The CDR3 here is CASSIGLDKNTEAFF. As DNA, the CDR3 is TGTGCCAGTAGTATAGGGCTTGACAAGAACACTGAAGCTTTCTTT.

CDR3 bases: TGTGCCAGCAGTTCTAAGGGACAGCAAATGTCCTACGAGCAGTACTTC. Protein: CASSSKGQQMSYEQYF. J is TRBJ2-7 and V is TRBV27, with TRBD1 matching 7 bases. This CDR3 is built from 16 residues. Germline CDR1 MNHEY, CDR2 SMNVEV (reference sequence). The junction had 10 bases not matched to a gene; V was cut back by 4 bases and J by 1 base.

This clone was picked up a small number of times. V gene TRBV5-1 combines with J gene TRBJ2-7, with D perhaps TRBD1 (5 bases). Germline V lookup: CDR1 SGHRS, CDR2 YFSETQ. The V end lost 2 bases, the J end lost 9 bases, and 15 bases lay between the germline ends. The CDR3 consists of 13 residues. This CDR3 reads CASSLLEDTGQYF. Written as DNA, the CDR3 is TGCGCCAGCAGCTTATTGGAAGACACAGGGCAGTACTTC.

V usage is TRBV6-4 and J usage is TRBJ1-1; no clear D. This CDR3 is 13 amino acids long. Looked up from germline, CDR1 is MRHNA and CDR2 is SNTAGT. Trimming shortened V by 1 base and J by 1 base, and 4 bases separated the two germline ends. The CDR3 loop is CASSDYGNTEAFF. CDR3 sequence (DNA): TGTGCCAGCAGTGACTACGGGAACACTGAAGCTTTCTTT.

J is TRBJ2-1 and V is TRBV5-4; 7 bases map to TRBD2. J lost 4 bases, V lost 6 bases, and 13 bases had no gene match. This CDR3 spans 16 amino acids. Germline CDR1 SGHNT, CDR2 YYREEE (reference sequence). DNA for the CDR3: TGTGCCAGCAACCCGGGCGGGGTAGCGGGTTACAATGAGCAGTTCTTC. This sequence encodes CASNPGGVAGYNEQFF.

This chain uses TRBV27 with TRBJ1-5; perhaps TRBD1 as D (6 bases). V shed 5 bases and J shed 5 bases, with 7 bases lying between them. CDR3 length: 12 amino acids. The germline gives CDR1 MNHEY, CDR2 SMNVEV (reference sequence). Here the CDR3 reads CASSTGYQPQHF. CDR3 nucleotide sequence: TGTGCCAGCAGTACAGGGTATCAGCCCCAGCATTTT.

This chain connects TRBV5-3 to TRBJ1-3; the D gene is possibly TRBD1 (6 bases). TRBV5-3 counts as an open reading frame of uncertain function. The ends were cut back, 5 bases at V and 4 bases at J, with 13 bases in the middle. The CDR3 extends over 14 amino acids. This chain's CDR3 is CARRGTTEGNTIYF. CDR3 sequence (DNA): TGTGCCAGAAGGGGGACAACGGAGGGAAACACCATATATTTT.

The chain couples TRBV5-1 to TRBJ1-5, with no clear D. The CDR3 length is 13 residues. Germline V gene lookup returns CDR1 SGHRS and CDR2 YFSETQ. Trimming left V 5 bases short and J 4 bases short, with 10 bases between. CDR3 DNA: TGCGCCAGCAGTGCGGGTCCGAATCAGCCCCAGCATTTT. This sequence encodes CASSAGPNQPQHF.

V and J are TRBV6-6 and TRBJ1-1; no clear D. From germline, CDR1 is MNHNY and CDR2 SVGAGI (reference sequence). CDR3 length: 14 amino acids. The V gene lost 2 bases and the J gene lost 7 bases, with 14 bases spanning the gap. The CDR3 region is CASSYNSPAGEAFF. The CDR3 DNA is TGTGCCAGCAGTTACAATTCCCCGGCAGGTGAAGCTTTCTTT.

The V and J genes are TRBV28 and TRBJ1-3; possibly TRBD1 for D (6 bases). The ends were cut back, 6 bases at V and 2 bases at J, with 8 bases in the middle. Germline CDR1 is MDHEN and CDR2 is SYDVKM. The CDR3 loop spans 13 amino acids. CDR3 sequence: CASRDSPGNTIYF. DNA for the CDR3: TGTGCCAGCAGGGACAGCCCTGGAAACACCATATATTTT.

The rearrangement joins TRBV5-1 to TRBJ2-2; 10 nucleotides line up with TRBD2. Germline CDR1 is SGHRS and CDR2 is YFSETQ. With V trimmed by 4 bases and J by 3 bases, 3 bases remained unmatched. CDR3 length: 15 amino acids. The CDR3 reads CASSSGGADTGELFF. DNA for the CDR3: TGCGCCAGCAGCAGCGGGGGGGCCGACACCGGGGAGCTGTTTTTT.

For this clone: This specimen includes other DNA sequences encoding the same CDR3. The rearrangement links TRBV27 to TRBJ1-5; a weak D match, TRBD1 (5 bases). Germline V gene lookup returns CDR1 MNHEY and CDR2 SMNVEV (reference sequence). Trimming removed 9 bases at V and 4 bases at J, with 7 bases between. This CDR3 is built from 11 residues. CDR3 region: CASGGNQPQHF. The CDR3 nucleotides read TGTGCCAGTGGGGGGAATCAGCCCCAGCATTTT.

This chain uses TRBV7-2 with TRBJ2-5, with TRBD1 identical over 9 bases. The CDR3 covers 14 residues. CDR1 SGHTA and CDR2 FQGNSA come from the germline V gene. Trimming removed 4 bases from V and 5 bases from J; junction bases left unmatched: 5. CDR3 loop: CASSSGTGRETQYF. The CDR3 DNA reads as TGTGCCAGCAGCTCCGGGACAGGGAGGGAGACCCAGTACTTC.

This sequence joins TRBV9 and TRBJ2-6, with 8 bases matching TRBD1. CDR3 length: 17 residues. Germline V gives CDR1 SGDLS, CDR2 YYNGEE. V dropped 7 bases and J dropped 0; count of bases not matched to a gene: 9. CDR3 DNA: TGTGCCAGCCTCCGCGGGACAGGTTTCTCTGGGGCCAACGTCCTGACTTTC. Encoded protein: CASLRGTGFSGANVLTF.

V and J are TRBV5-6 and TRBJ2-7, with TRBD1 matching over 8 bases. CDR1 and CDR2 (germline): SGHDT, YYEEEE. This CDR3 is built from 16 residues. The trim removed 4 bases at V and 0 bases at J, leaving 9 bases unmatched. The CDR3 DNA reads TGTGCCAGCAGCCGCGGACAGGGATTAAGCTCCTACGAGCAGTACTTC. Protein sequence: CASSRGQGLSSYEQYF.

This rearrangement joins TRBV15 to TRBJ1-4; D possibly corresponds to TRBD1 (5 bases). The V end lost 3 bases, the J end lost 3 bases, and 14 bases lay between the germline ends. The CDR3 spans 16 residues. CDR1 and CDR2 from the germline V gene are LNHNV and YYDKDF (reference sequence). For the CDR3, the DNA is TGTGCCACCAGCAGGGGAGGGGCGCGAGCTAATGAAAAACTGTTTTTT. This translates into CATSRGGARANEKLFF.